This T cell receptor beta chain was retrieved from a study of patients and donors after allogeneic stem cell transplantation. The ends lost 4 bases at V and 0 bases at J; junction bases unmatched: 5. Germline V gives CDR1 LGHNA, CDR2 YNFKEQ. The CDR3 spans 15 residues. TCRdb re-derived calls from the RT-PCR reads in MiXCR, one entry per CDR3 protein. The sample lists a few hundred thousand distinct CDR3 sequences, 13% to 15% occurring once. The V and J genes are TRBV4-2 and TRBJ1-1, with TRBD1 matching over 7 bases. This TCR was sampled from a human donor who was either an allogeneic HSCT recipient or a stem cell or donor lymphocyte infusion donor (not recorded which). It is not recorded whose cells these are; they may come from a transplant donor. The specimen was blood, either unsorted or a sorted T cell fraction (not recorded which). The CDR3 DNA is TGTGCCAGCAGCCGCCGCAGGGGGATGAACACTGAAGCTTTCTTT. Its protein product is CASSRRRGMNTEAFF.